The 5 T cell receptor beta chains below were found in one sample sequenced in a study of CXCR3-negative and CXCR3-positive naive CD8 T cells. Libraries were UMI-labeled 5' RACE TRB cDNA. For each CDR3 protein, TCRdb gives one entry from its re-call of the 5' RACE reads, without DNA. Here the sample table reports about 39,000 distinct CDR3 sequences. The sample comprised naive CXCR3- CD8+ T cells from blood. The subset here: CD45RO-CCR7+CD27+CD95- naive CD8+ T cells lacking CXCR3 (TNR3-). The receptors stem from a human donor in good health. Some clones in this sample may be carry-over from other donors' samples.

The J gene is TRBJ2-1, the V gene TRBV5-1; the TCRdb call, TRBD1, lacks DNA for checking. Germline V gives CDR1 SGHRS, CDR2 YFSETQ. This CDR3 region has 15 residues. This CDR3 is CASSLEDRDYNEQFF.

Measured by frequency, this clonotype is medium-sized. This chain links TRBV11-2 with TRBJ2-7. CDR3 length: 13 amino acids. CDR1 and CDR2 (germline): SGHAT, FQNNGV. The CDR3 spells CASSLERQYEQYF.

CDR3 loop: CSTTSLEGSYGYTF. J is TRBJ1-2 and V is TRBV29-1. Germline-derived CDR1 and CDR2 are SQVTM and ANQGSEA. The CDR3 consists of 14 residues.

The chain joins TRBV21-1 to TRBJ2-1. TRBV21-1 is a documented pseudogene. The CDR3 is 14 amino acids. CDR3 protein: CASSPQGAYNEQFF.

The gene calls are TRBV12-3 or TRBV12-4 and TRBJ2-3; TCRdb gives TRBD2 as the D gene, but with no DNA this cannot be confirmed. The CDR3 has 17 amino acids. This chain's CDR3 is CASSLRVGHLGTDTQYF.